This T cell receptor (beta chain) originates from a study of cytomegalovirus exposure and HLA in healthy donors. Study summary: Clustering assigned 81% of the roughly 420 genotyped donors to the Caucasian-associated ancestry cluster.

The PCR ran on 60 Vbeta and 13 Jbeta primers. Using immunoSEQ multiplex PCR, the repertoire was profiled, and TCRdb retains in-frame clones only, with some absent. The table records around 180,000 clones, about four fifths of them present only once. Study-level results: For most TCR beta V segments, an earlier analysis put the productive rate at about 87% or about 30% of the time. An Asian-associated ancestry cluster reportedly showed fewer N-insertions than the approximately 700-donor mean in a later analysis. The likely origin of a cluster of highly shared sequence variants was a sequencing artifact.

The germline CDR1 and CDR2 sequences are MNHEY and SMNVEV (reference sequence). The CDR3 extends over 16 amino acids. Deletions cut 0 bases from V and 6 bases from J, with 14 bases between. Points on this clone: Its antigen remains unknown.

The clonotype comes from a man aged 25-45 years in good health and CMV-seropositive. Material: PBMCs. The chain joins TRBV27 to TRBJ1-4, with D possibly matching TRBD1 (5 bases). CDR3 DNA sequence: TGTGCCAGCAGTTTATCAAACCCGACAGACTATGAAAAACTGTTTTTT. This encodes CASSLSNPTDYEKLFF.